The present T cell receptor beta chain was sequenced within a study of shared clonotypes between healthy human individuals. The study, taken as a whole, reports: Since donors were few, the genetic and exposure-history diversity represented was limited.

Once extracted for a subset, genomic DNA was divided evenly among several immunoSEQ plates. Here immunoSEQ multiplex PCR was the method, and the copy in TCRdb shows in-frame clones only, minus some. The sample consists of under 600,000 clones, around 78% of them appearing once. The CDR3 spans 16 residues. The germline CDR1 and CDR2 sequences are SGHTA and FQGTGA. The V segment lost 2 bases and the J segment 1 base; nucleotides outside the gene matches: 2. This clone was found a few times. Its antigen is not known. The source of this sequence is a woman aged 40 to 50 in good health. Some clones in this sample may be carry-over from other donors' samples. The chain uses TRBV7-3 and TRBJ2-6; 7 bases fit TRBD1. The sample consisted of PBMCs. The CDR3, as DNA: TGTGCCAGCAGCTTAGTGACAGGGTCTGGGGCCAACGTCCTGACTTTC. As protein: CASSLVTGSGANVLTF.